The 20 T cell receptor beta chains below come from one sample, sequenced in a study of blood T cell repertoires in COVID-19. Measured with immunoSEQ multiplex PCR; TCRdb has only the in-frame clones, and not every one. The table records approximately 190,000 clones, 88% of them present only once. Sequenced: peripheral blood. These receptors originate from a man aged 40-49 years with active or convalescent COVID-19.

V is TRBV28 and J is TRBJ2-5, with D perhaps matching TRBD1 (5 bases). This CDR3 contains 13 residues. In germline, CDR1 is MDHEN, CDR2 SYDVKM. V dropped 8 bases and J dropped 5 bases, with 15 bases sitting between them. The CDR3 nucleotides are TGTGCCAGCGGGGCTATCCGCCCGGAGACCCAGTACTTC. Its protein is CASGAIRPETQYF.

The CDR3 spells CASSLDHAGGTEAFF. The CDR3 bases are TGTGCCAGCAGTCTCGACCACGCAGGGGGCACTGAAGCTTTCTTT. The chain joins TRBV28 to TRBJ1-1; TRBD1 matches 7 bases. The germline V gene encodes CDR1 MDHEN and CDR2 SYDVKM. This CDR3 spans 15 amino acids. The trim removed 5 bases at V and 4 bases at J, leaving 10 bases unmatched.

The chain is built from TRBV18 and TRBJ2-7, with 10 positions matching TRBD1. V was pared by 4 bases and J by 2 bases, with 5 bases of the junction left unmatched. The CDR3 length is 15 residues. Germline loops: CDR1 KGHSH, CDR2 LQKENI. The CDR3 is CASSRGTGDPYEQYF. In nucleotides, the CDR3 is TGTGCCAGCTCACGAGGGACAGGGGACCCCTACGAGCAGTACTTC.

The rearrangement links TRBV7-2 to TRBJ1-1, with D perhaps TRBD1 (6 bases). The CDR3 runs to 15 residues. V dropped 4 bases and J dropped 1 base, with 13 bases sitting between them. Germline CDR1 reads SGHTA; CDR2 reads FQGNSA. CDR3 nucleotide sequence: TGTGCCAGCAGCTCCCGACAGGCTGGGAACACTGAAGCTTTCTTT. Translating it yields CASSSRQAGNTEAFF.

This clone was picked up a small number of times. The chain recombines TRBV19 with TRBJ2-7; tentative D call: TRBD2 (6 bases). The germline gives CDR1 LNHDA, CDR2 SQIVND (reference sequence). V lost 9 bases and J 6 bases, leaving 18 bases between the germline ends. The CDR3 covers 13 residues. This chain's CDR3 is CASADDGSGEQYF. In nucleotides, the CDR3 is TGTGCCAGCGCGGACGACGGGAGTGGCGAGCAGTACTTC.

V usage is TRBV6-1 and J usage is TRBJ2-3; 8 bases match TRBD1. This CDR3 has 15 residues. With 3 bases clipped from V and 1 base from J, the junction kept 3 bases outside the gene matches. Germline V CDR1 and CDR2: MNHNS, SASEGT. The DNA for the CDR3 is TGTGCCAGCAGTGATCCGGGACAGGGCACAGATACGCAGTATTTT. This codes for CASSDPGQGTDTQYF.

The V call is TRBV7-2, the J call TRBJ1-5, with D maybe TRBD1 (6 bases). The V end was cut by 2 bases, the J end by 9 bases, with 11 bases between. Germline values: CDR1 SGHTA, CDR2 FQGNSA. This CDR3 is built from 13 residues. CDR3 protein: CASSLTGIAPQHF. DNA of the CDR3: TGTGCCAGCAGCTTAACAGGGATCGCGCCCCAGCATTTT. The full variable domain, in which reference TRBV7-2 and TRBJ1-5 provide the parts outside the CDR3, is GAGVSQSPSNKVTEKGKDVELRCDPISGHTALYWYRQSLGQGLEFLIYFQGNSAPDKSGLPSDRFSAERTGGSVSTLTIQRTQQEDSAVYLCASSLTGIAPQHFGDGTRLSIL.

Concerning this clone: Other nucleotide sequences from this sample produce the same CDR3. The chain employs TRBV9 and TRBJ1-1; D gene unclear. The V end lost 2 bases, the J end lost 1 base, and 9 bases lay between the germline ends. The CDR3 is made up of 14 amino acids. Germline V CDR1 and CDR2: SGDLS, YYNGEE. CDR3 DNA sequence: TGTGCCAGCAGCGTGTCACCAGGGAACACTGAAGCTTTCTTT. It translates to CASSVSPGNTEAFF.

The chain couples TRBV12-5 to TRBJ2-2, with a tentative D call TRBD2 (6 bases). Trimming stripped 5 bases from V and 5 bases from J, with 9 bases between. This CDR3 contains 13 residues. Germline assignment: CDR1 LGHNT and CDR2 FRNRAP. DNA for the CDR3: TGTGCTAGTGGTCCAGGGACTACCGGGGAGCTGTTTTTT. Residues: CASGPGTTGELFF.

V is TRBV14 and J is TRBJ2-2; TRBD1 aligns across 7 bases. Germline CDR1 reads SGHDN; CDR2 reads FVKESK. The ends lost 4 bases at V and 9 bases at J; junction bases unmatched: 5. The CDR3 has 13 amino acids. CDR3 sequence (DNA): TGTGCCAGCAGCCCCGACAGGGCAAGGGAGCTGTTTTTT. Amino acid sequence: CASSPDRARELFF.

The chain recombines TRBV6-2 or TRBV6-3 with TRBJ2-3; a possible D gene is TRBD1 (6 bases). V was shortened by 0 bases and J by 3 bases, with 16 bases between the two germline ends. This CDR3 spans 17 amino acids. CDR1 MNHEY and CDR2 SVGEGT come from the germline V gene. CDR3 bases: TGTGCCAGCAGTTACTCGACAGGACTGAAACTGACAGATACGCAGTATTTT. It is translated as CASSYSTGLKLTDTQYF.

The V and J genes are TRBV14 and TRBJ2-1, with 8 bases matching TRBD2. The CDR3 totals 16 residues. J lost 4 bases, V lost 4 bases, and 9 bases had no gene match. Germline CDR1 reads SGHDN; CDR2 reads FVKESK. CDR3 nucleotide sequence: TGTGCCAGCAGCCCGACCGCTAGCGGGCGGTACAATGAGCAGTTCTTC. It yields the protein CASSPTASGRYNEQFF. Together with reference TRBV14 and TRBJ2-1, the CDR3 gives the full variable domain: EAGVTQFPSHSVIEKGQTVTLRCDPISGHDNLYWYRRVMGKEIKFLLHFVKESKQDESGMPNNRFLAERTGGTYSTLKVQPAELEDSGVYFCASSPTASGRYNEQFFGPGTRLTVL.

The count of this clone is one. CDR3: CASSPGQGYGYTF. The CDR3 nucleotides read TGTGCCAGCAGCCCAGGGCAGGGCTATGGCTACACCTTC. The rearrangement joins TRBV5-8 to TRBJ1-2; a weak D match, TRBD1 (5 bases). CDR3 length: 13 amino acids. Trimming removed 4 bases at V and 4 bases at J, with 11 bases between. Germline-derived CDR1 and CDR2 are SGHTS and YDEGEE. Full variable domain (outside the CDR3, taken from reference TRBV5-8 and TRBJ1-2): EAGVTQSPTHLIKTRGQQATLRCSPISGHTSVYWYQQALGLGLQFLLWYDEGEERNRGNFPPRFSGRQFPNYSSELNVNALELEDSALYLCASSPGQGYGYTFGSGTRLTVV.

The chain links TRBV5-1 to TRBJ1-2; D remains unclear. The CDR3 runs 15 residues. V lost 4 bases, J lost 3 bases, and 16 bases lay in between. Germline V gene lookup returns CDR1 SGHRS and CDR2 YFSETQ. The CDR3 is CASSPSLTEYYGYTF. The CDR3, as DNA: TGCGCCAGCAGCCCGTCCCTGACGGAGTACTATGGCTACACCTTC.

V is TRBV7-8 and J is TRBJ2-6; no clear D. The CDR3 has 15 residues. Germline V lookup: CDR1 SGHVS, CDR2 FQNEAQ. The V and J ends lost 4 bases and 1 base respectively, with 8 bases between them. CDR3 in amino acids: CASSSSQSGANVLTF. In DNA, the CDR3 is TGTGCCAGCAGCTCCTCCCAGTCTGGGGCCAACGTCCTGACTTTC.

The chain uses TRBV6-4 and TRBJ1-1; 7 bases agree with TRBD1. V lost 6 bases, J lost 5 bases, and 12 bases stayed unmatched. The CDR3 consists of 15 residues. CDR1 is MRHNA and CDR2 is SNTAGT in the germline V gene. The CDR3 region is CASRIETGRGTEAFF. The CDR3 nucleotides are TGTGCCAGCAGAATCGAGACAGGGCGAGGGACTGAAGCTTTCTTT.

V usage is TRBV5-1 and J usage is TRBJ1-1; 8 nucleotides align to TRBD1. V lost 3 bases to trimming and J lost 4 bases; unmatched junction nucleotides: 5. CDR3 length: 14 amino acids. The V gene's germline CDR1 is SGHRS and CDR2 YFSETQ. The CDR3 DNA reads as TGCGCCAGCAGCTCCGGACAGGGAGGCACTGAAGCTTTCTTT. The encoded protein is CASSSGQGGTEAFF.

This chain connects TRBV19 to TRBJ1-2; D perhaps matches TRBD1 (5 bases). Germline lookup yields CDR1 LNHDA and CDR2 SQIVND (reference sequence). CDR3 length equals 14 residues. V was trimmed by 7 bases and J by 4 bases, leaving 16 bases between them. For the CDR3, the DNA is TGTGCCAGTAACCTCCTGTCTGGGGCCTATGGCTACACCTTC. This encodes CASNLLSGAYGYTF. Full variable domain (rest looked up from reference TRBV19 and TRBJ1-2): DGGITQSPKYLFRKEGQNVTLSCEQNLNHDAMYWYRQDPGQGLRLIYYSQIVNDFQKGDIAEGYSVSREKKESFPLTVTSAQKNPTAFYLCASNLLSGAYGYTFGSGTRLTVV.

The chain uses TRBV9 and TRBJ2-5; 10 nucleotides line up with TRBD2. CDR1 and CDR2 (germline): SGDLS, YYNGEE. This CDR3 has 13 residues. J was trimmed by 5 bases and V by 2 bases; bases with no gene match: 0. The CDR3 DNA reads TGTGCCAGCAGCGTTAGCGGGGGGGAGACCCAGTACTTC. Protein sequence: CASSVSGGETQYF.

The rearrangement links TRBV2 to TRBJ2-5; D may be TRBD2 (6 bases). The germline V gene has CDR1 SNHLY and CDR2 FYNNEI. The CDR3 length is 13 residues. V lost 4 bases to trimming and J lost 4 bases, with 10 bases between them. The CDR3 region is CASSVAGRETQYF. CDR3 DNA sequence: TGTGCCAGCAGTGTCGCGGGGCGAGAGACCCAGTACTTC. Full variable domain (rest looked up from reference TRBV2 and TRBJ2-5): EPEVTQTPSHQVTQMGQEVILRCVPISNHLYFYWYRQILGQKVEFLVSFYNNEISEKSEIFDDQFSVERPDGSNFTLKIRSTKLEDSAMYFCASSVAGRETQYFGPGTRLLVL.